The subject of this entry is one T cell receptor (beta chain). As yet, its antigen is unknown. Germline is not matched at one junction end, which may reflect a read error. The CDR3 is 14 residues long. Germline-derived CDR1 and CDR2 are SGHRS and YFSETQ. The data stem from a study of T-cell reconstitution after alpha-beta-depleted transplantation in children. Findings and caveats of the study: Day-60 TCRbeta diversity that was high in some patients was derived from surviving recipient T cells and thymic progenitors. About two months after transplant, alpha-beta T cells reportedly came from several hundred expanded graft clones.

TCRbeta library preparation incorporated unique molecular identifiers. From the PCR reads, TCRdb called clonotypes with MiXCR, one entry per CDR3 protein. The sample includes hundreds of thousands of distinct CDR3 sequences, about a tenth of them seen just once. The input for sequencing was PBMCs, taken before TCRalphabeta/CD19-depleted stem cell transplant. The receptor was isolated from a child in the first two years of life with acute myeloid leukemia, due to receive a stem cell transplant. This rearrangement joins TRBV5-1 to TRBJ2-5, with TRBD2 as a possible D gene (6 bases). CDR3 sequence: CSSSFTAGEETQYF. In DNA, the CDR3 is TGCTCCAGCAGCTTCACAGCGGGTGAAGAGACCCAGTACTTC.